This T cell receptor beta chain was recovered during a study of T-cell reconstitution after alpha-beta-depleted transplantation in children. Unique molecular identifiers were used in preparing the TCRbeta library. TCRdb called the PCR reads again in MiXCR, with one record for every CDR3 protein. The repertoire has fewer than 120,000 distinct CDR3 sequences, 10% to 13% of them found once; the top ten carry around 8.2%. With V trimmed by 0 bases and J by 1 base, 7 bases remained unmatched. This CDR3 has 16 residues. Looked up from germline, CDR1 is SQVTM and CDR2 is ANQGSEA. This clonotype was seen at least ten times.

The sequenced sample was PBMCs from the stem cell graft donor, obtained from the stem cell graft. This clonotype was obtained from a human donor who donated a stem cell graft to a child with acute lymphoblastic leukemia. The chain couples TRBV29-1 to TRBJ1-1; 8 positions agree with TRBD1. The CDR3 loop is CSVEDLRGQGNTEAFF. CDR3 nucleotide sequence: TGCAGCGTTGAAGACCTCAGGGGGCAGGGGAACACTGAAGCTTTCTTT.